This T cell receptor beta chain was profiled in a study of blood T cell repertoires in COVID-19 (dated by TCRdb to the early 2020s). For the wider study: The collaborator samples originated in the United States, Italy and Spain and spanned the acute and convalescent phases of COVID-19. The prospective study material was composed of cDNA or gDNA derived from T cells, B-cell-depleted T cells, or PBMCs. Deeply sampled blood TCRbeta repertoires from subjects exposed to, actively infected with, or recovered from COVID-19 were included in the dataset. A freely available public database, intended as a resource for researchers studying the immune response to SARS-CoV-2, is where the repertoires were released. Samples came from the ongoing ImmuneRACE study (first 160 participants) plus 1,254 subjects from 6 global collaborators. A de-identified subject ID, COVID-19 status, age in years and sex were almost always included in the sample metadata. Where HLA class I and class II types were available, the types were taken from metadata supplied by the sample provider, not from assay-based typing. Broad study findings and their caveats: Clinical and demographic metadata were provided uncurated, with the amount varying by source and participant.

V loses 0 bases, J loses 0 bases, and the germline ends lie 10 bases apart. Including cysteine and phenylalanine, the CDR3 has 15 amino acids. CDR3 DNA only is kept here, 45 bases in frame from base 1. The germline V gene yields SGDLS for CDR1 and YYNGEE for CDR2. Collaborating institutions collected whole blood in K2EDTA tubes following their own protocols. For TCRbeta analysis, collaborators shipped samples in one of three forms: frozen whole blood, isolated PBMCs, or DNA extracted from either of those sample types. On this clone: The specificity of this receptor is unknown. It has no much larger one-base neighbor in the sample; base qualities were not kept.

The immunoSEQ Assay, a bias-controlled multiplex PCR, was used to amplify TCRbeta CDR3 regions from genomic DNA. In the original analysis: Nucleated cell counts per sample were estimated from amplification of reference gene primers within the assay. To quantify the absolute abundance of each unique TCRbeta CDR3 rearrangement, sequence reads were collapsed and filtered. For each sample, productive Simpson clonality was calculated by taking the square root of Simpson's diversity index across productive rearrangements. Entries here come from immuneACCESS through TCRdb and include only in-frame sequences with V and J called. Some clones fail to appear in such tables; in the studies checked, an unresolved V gene covers under half of the shortfall, and the cause of the remainder is unknown. The V and J calls and the clone size are those of that table, but D and trimming were determined from the DNA. The sample yields tens of thousands of clones; roughly 84% were counted once. Around 30% of the sample comes from the top ten.

Sequenced: peripheral blood. The V and J genes are TRBV9 and TRBJ2-7; the D gene remains uncertain. The receptor was isolated from a human donor in a cohort sampled during active COVID-19. The sequence in DNA is TGTGCCAGCAGCGTAGAACCCCTGAGCTCCTACGAGCAGTACTTC. Its protein is CASSVEPLSSYEQYF.